Listed here are 24 T cell receptor beta chains from one sample, sequenced in a study of beta chain features in type 1 diabetes. The investigators reverse transcribed all of the isolated RNA, so they sequenced expressed TCRB transcripts. Libraries were prepared by immunoSEQ multiplex PCR; TCRdb keeps only in-frame clonotypes and omits some of them. Counted here are 970,000 or so clones, about a sixth occurring once; the ten biggest clones make up around 0.02%. Sequencing was done on a sample of naive CD4+ T cells from blood. These receptor sequences come from a woman aged 18-30 years in good health.

A remark on this clone: Other DNA sequences in the same sample also yield this CDR3. V and J are TRBV27 and TRBJ1-1; D is possibly TRBD1 (6 bases). The germline CDR1 and CDR2 sequences are MNHEY and SMNVEV (reference sequence). The CDR3 has 14 amino acids. Deletions cut 5 bases from V and 1 base from J, with 11 bases between. The CDR3, as DNA: TGTGCCAGCAGTCCAGGACAGCGGAACACTGAAGCTTTCTTT. This encodes CASSPGQRNTEAFF.

There are many counts of this clone. The rearrangement uses TRBV23-1 and TRBJ2-5; D remains unclear. TRBV23-1 is known as an ORF, though its function is uncertain. This CDR3 comprises 8 residues. Trimming pared 10 bases from V and 9 bases from J, leaving 6 bases between. The CDR3 nucleotides are TGCGCCATTGGGGCCCAGTACTTC. It is translated as CAIGAQYF.

This chain joins TRBV7-3 and TRBJ2-2; unclear D gene. Germline V lookup: CDR1 SGHTA, CDR2 FQGTGA. Between the trimmed V and J ends, which lost 5 bases and 4 bases, there was a span of 8 bases. The length of the CDR3 is 13 residues. The CDR3 sequence: CASSTDRTGELFF. The CDR3 DNA follows: TGTGCCAGCAGCACCGATCGCACCGGGGAGCTGTTTTTT.

This clone has a handful of counts. The chain recombines TRBV6-4 with TRBJ2-2; D unresolved. There are 14 residues in the CDR3. V was clipped by 2 bases and J by 6 bases, with 10 bases between them. Germline CDR1 reads MRHNA; CDR2 reads SNTAGT. The CDR3 protein is CASSDQLGSGELFF. As DNA, the CDR3 is TGTGCCAGCAGTGACCAATTGGGGTCCGGGGAGCTGTTTTTT.

This clone was seen only a few times. The rearrangement joins TRBV15 to TRBJ2-3; D not resolved. The V gene's germline CDR1 is LNHNV and CDR2 YYDKDF (reference sequence). Deletions cut 8 bases from V and 2 bases from J, with 20 bases between. CDR3 size: 16 residues. CDR3 in DNA: TGTGCCACCGCCCGTACACGGCGGACCTCCACAGATACGCAGTATTTT. It yields the protein CATARTRRTSTDTQYF.

In its sample, this clone was seen a few times. The chain links TRBV7-2 to TRBJ1-3, with D possibly being TRBD1 (5 bases). There are 16 residues in the CDR3. Germline loops: CDR1 SGHTA, CDR2 FQGNSA. The V gene lost 4 bases and the J gene lost 0 bases, with 13 bases spanning the gap. The DNA for the CDR3 is TGTGCCAGCAGCTCCCAGGGACCGACCTCTGGAAACACCATATATTTT. Translated, it gives CASSSQGPTSGNTIYF.

This rearrangement joins TRBV9 to TRBJ2-1; weak D call: TRBD1 (5 bases). Germline V lookup: CDR1 SGDLS, CDR2 YYNGEE. V was trimmed by 0 bases and J by 6 bases, leaving 13 bases between them. This CDR3 comprises 15 residues. CDR3 nucleotide sequence: TGTGCCAGCAGCGTAGGGGGCACGAATCGCAATGAGCAGTTCTTC. Translating gives CASSVGGTNRNEQFF.

The chain couples TRBV5-1 to TRBJ2-7, with 11 bases matching TRBD2. Germline V lookup: CDR1 SGHRS, CDR2 YFSETQ. Trimming removed 3 bases from V and 0 bases from J; junction bases left unmatched: 17. The CDR3 sequence is 20 residues long. CDR3 in amino acids: CASSSRPGLAVPRSSYEQYF. As DNA, the CDR3 is TGCGCCAGCAGCTCCAGACCGGGACTAGCGGTTCCCCGGAGCTCCTACGAGCAGTACTTC.

In this sample, this clone turned up a few times. The same CDR3 also results from other DNA sequences found in this sample. The chain combines TRBV28 with TRBJ1-4; 9 nucleotides agree with TRBD1. V shed 5 bases, J shed 7 bases, and the junction held 8 bases outside the gene matches. CDR1 and CDR2 (germline): MDHEN, SYDVKM. CDR3 length: 15 amino acids. The CDR3 DNA follows: TGTGCCAGCAGTACTCCGGGACAGGGAAGTGAAAAACTGTTTTTT. Protein sequence: CASSTPGQGSEKLFF.

This CDR3 is CASRASDRALGTQYF. For the CDR3, the DNA is TGTGCCAGCAGGGCATCGGACAGGGCGCTGGGGACCCAGTACTTC. The chain couples TRBV7-9 to TRBJ2-5, with TRBD1 matching 8 bases. Germline lookup yields CDR1 SEHNR and CDR2 FQNEAQ (reference sequence). The V and J ends lost 6 bases and 7 bases, in that order; junction bases with no gene match: 13. CDR3 length equals 15 residues.

This clone was counted only a few times. This chain links TRBV4-2 with TRBJ2-5; 9 bases match TRBD2. Germline V gene lookup returns CDR1 LGHNA and CDR2 YNFKEQ. The ends lost 1 base at V and 5 bases at J; junction bases unmatched: 5. This CDR3 is 15 amino acids long. The CDR3, as DNA: TGTGCCAGCAGCCAAGTCGCGGGAGGGCGGGAGACCCAGTACTTC. This sequence encodes CASSQVAGGRETQYF.

This clone was seen more than once but under ten times. No conserved phenylalanine or tryptophan is present at the end of the CDR3, so a read error is the likely explanation. It is unclear where the CDR3 begins or ends on the DNA, so no DNA is shown, and the CDR3 is as TCRdb lists it. The V call is TRBV28, the J call TRBJ1-1. Germline CDR1 MDHEN, CDR2 SYDVKM. Inclusive of both ends, the CDR3 amounts to 12 amino acids. The CDR3 here is CASSAGVRDFLV.

The chain carries TRBV4-1 and TRBJ2-5; D ambiguous. Germline CDR1 is MGHRA and CDR2 is YSYEKL. This CDR3 has 15 residues. Trimming took 1 base from V and 1 from J, leaving 10 bases between them. Here the CDR3 reads CASSQGSGPQETQYF. CDR3 DNA sequence: TGCGCCAGCAGCCAAGGTTCAGGACCCCAAGAGACCCAGTACTTC.

This clone showed up just a few times. The chain employs TRBV19 and TRBJ1-1, with D tentatively TRBD1 (5 bases). With 7 bases removed from V and 0 bases from J, the gap between germline ends came to 9 bases. CDR1 is LNHDA, CDR2 SQIVND, per germline (reference sequence). This CDR3 is 13 amino acids long. CDR3 DNA sequence: TGTGCCAGTAAGTCCAGGGTGAACACTGAAGCTTTCTTT. Its protein product is CASKSRVNTEAFF.

As concerns this clone: The sample carries other DNA sequences with the same CDR3. The chain couples TRBV2 to TRBJ2-6, with TRBD1 matching 8 bases. J lost 2 bases, V lost 5 bases, and 2 bases had no gene match. Germline values: CDR1 SNHLY, CDR2 FYNNEI. CDR3 length: 15 amino acids. The chain's CDR3 is CASSLQGAGANVLTF. The CDR3 DNA sequence: TGTGCCAGCAGTCTACAGGGGGCTGGGGCCAACGTCCTGACTTTC.

This chain uses TRBV11-2 with TRBJ2-1; maybe TRBD2 (6 bases). The CDR3 covers 13 residues. CDR1 and CDR2 from the germline V gene are SGHAT and FQNNGV. V lost 6 bases and J 6 bases, leaving 12 bases between the germline ends. This CDR3 is CASSQDYTNEQFF. DNA of the CDR3: TGTGCCAGCAGTCAGGACTATACCAATGAGCAGTTCTTC.

The V and J genes are TRBV7-2 and TRBJ2-5; D perhaps matches TRBD1 (6 bases). The V gene lost 4 bases and the J gene lost 5 bases, with 11 bases spanning the gap. This CDR3 region has 13 residues. Germline V gives CDR1 SGHTA, CDR2 FQGNSA. The CDR3 DNA follows: TGTGCCAGCAGCTACGGACAGTCGGAGACCCAGTACTTC. Protein: CASSYGQSETQYF. The full variable domain, with the rest looked up from reference TRBV7-2 and TRBJ2-5, is GAGVSQSPSNKVTEKGKDVELRCDPISGHTALYWYRQSLGQGLEFLIYFQGNSAPDKSGLPSDRFSAERTGGSVSTLTIQRTQQEDSAVYLCASSYGQSETQYFGPGTRLLVL.

The rearrangement uses TRBV25-1 and TRBJ2-3; 9 nucleotides match TRBD2. Losses at the gene ends were 2 bases for V and 2 bases for J; bases not matched to a gene: 8. Germline CDR1 MGHDK, CDR2 SYGVNS. This CDR3 region has 17 residues. Here the CDR3 reads CASSEIRLAGNTDTQYF. The CDR3 nucleotides read TGTGCCAGCAGTGAAATTCGGCTAGCGGGGAACACAGATACGCAGTATTTT.

This clone was seen a handful of times. The rearrangement links TRBV21-1 to TRBJ2-1; the table's D call TRBD2 went unverified against the DNA. TRBV21-1 is tagged as a pseudogene. This CDR3 has 17 residues. CDR3 amino acids: CASSKGEWREGFNEQFF. CDR3 nucleotides: TGTGCCAGCAGCAAAGGGGAGTGGCGGGAGGGTTTCAATGAGCAGTTCTTC.

The chain couples TRBV7-8 to TRBJ1-1; perhaps TRBD1 as D (5 bases). This CDR3 region has 15 residues. Germline V gene data show CDR1 as SGHVS and CDR2 as FQNEAQ. Trimming removed 0 bases at V and 0 bases at J, with 8 bases between. The DNA for the CDR3 is TGTGCCAGCAGCTTAGCGACAGTGATGAACACTGAAGCTTTCTTT. Translated: CASSLATVMNTEAFF.

This clone has just a few counts. The identical CDR3 is also encoded by other nucleotide sequences in the sample. The V and J genes are TRBV2 and TRBJ2-5, with no clear D. Germline CDR1 and CDR2: SNHLY and FYNNEI. Trimming took 5 bases from V and 2 from J, leaving 3 bases between them. This CDR3 has 11 residues. The CDR3 spells CASSPQETQYF. In DNA form, the CDR3 reads TGTGCCAGCAGTCCGCAAGAGACCCAGTACTTC. The full variable domain, its missing parts supplied by reference TRBV2 and TRBJ2-5, is EPEVTQTPSHQVTQMGQEVILRCVPISNHLYFYWYRQILGQKVEFLVSFYNNEISEKSEIFDDQFSVERPDGSNFTLKIRSTKLEDSAMYFCASSPQETQYFGPGTRLLVL.

The chain has TRBV28 and TRBJ2-1; weak D call: TRBD2 (5 bases). V lost 2 bases, J lost 8 bases, and 10 bases lay in between. The CDR3 sequence is 13 residues long. CDR1 MDHEN and CDR2 SYDVKM come from the germline V gene. CDR3 DNA sequence: TGTGCCAGCAGTTTAGCGCTAGCATATGAGCAGTTCTTC. Protein sequence: CASSLALAYEQFF. The full variable domain, rest sourced from reference TRBV28 and TRBJ2-1, is DVKVTQSSRYLVKRTGEKVFLECVQDMDHENMFWYRQDPGLGLRLIYFSYDVKMKEKGDIPEGYSVSREKKERFSLILESASTNQTSMYLCASSLALAYEQFFGPGTRLTVL.

The V call is TRBV10-2, the J call TRBJ2-1; 9 nucleotides line up with TRBD2. J was trimmed by 2 bases and V by 0 bases; bases with no gene match: 5. This CDR3 is built from 17 residues. Germline V gene sequence: CDR1 WSHSY, CDR2 SAAADI. This CDR3 reads CASSESPSGATYNEQFF. CDR3 coding DNA: TGCGCCAGCAGTGAGTCACCTAGCGGGGCAACCTACAATGAGCAGTTCTTC.

This clone has a handful of counts. The rearrangement joins TRBV1 to TRBJ2-5; the D call TRBD2 from the table was never checked on the DNA. TRBV1 is assigned pseudogene status. The CDR3 runs to 16 residues. The CDR3 is CTSSQDPETARETQYF. The CDR3 DNA follows: TGCACCAGCAGCCAAGACCCGGAAACCGCTAGGGAGACCCAGTACTTC.